Sequencing of this TCR beta chain was carried out in a study of T cell repertoires in cytomegalovirus infection. Study at large: As its CMV epitopes, the study selected recently identified HLA-C-restricted and well-studied HLA-B-restricted targets. From public TCR beta signatures came an indication of both CMV infection and matching HLA type.

Points from the study as a whole: There were HLA-C-restricted CMV-specific TCR beta clonotypes dominating the ex vivo response. Identification of carriers of CMV plus the relevant HLA was performed using cumulative public TCR beta family frequency.

With respect to this clonotype: Its cognate antigen is unknown.

TCRdb re-analysed the reads in MiXCR, keeping a single row per CDR3 protein. The data contain a few hundred thousand distinct CDR3 sequences, roughly a third of them seen just once; the ten biggest clones take up approximately 12%. Looked up from germline, CDR1 is DFQATT and CDR2 is SNEGSKA (reference sequence). The CDR3 runs to 14 residues. V gave up 6 bases and J gave up 0 bases; unmatched junction bases: 5. The material was cultured PBMCs, obtained from culture after CMV antigen stimulation. The rearrangement uses TRBV20-1 and TRBJ2-7; 10 bases agree with TRBD1. This sequence originates from a human donor in good health (CMV status not recorded). Some clones in this sample may be carry-over from other donors' samples. DNA of the CDR3: TGCAGTGCCATGGGACAGGGGAGCTCCTACGAGCAGTACTTC. Translation: CSAMGQGSSYEQYF.